A selection of T cell receptor beta chains follows, all from one sample in a study of T-cell memory formation after mild COVID-19. In TCRdb, the 5' RACE reads were re-called with MiXCR into one record per CDR3 protein. Of some 100,000 distinct CDR3 sequences listed, 11% are singletons. Sample: PBMCs or a T cell subset sorted from them (not recorded which). These receptors were collected from a man between 18 and 35 years old who had mild COVID-19 (a few samples of this study predate the infection). Cell type and time point are not known. CDR3s include the opening cysteine and the closing phenylalanine or tryptophan. Each record gives: D gene, CDR3 length, V gene, J gene, clone size, CDR3 DNA, CDR3 protein. A D gene is named only where the DNA matches it firmly. A row's size may be missing; if present it is once, few, many or a size class.

.	15	TRBV7-2	TRBJ2-5	.	TGTGCCAGCAGCCCCGGGGCCTTGTTTCAAGAGACCCAGTACTTC	CASSPGALFQETQYF
.	13	TRBV6-4	TRBJ2-1	few	TGTGCCAGCAGTGACTCGATCGTATTTGAGCAGTTCTTC	CASSDSIVFEQFF
.	12	TRBV7-9	TRBJ1-1	.	TGTGCCAGCAGCTTTCCTGGCACTGAAGCTTTCTTT	CASSFPGTEAFF
.	12	TRBV25-1	TRBJ1-4	.	TGTGCCAGCAGTTTCGCTAATGAAAAAATGTTTTTT	CASSFANEKMFF
.	14	TRBV6-2/TRBV6-3	TRBJ1-1	few	TGTGCCAGCAGCCTGGACAGTCGGTGGACTGAAGCTTTCTTT	CASSLDSRWTEAFF
.	15	TRBV7-9	TRBJ1-1	few	TGTGCCAGCAGCCGGCCGTCACGTTTAGACACTGAAGCTTTCTTT	CASSRPSRLDTEAFF
.	12	TRBV12-3/TRBV12-4	TRBJ2-3	few	TGTGCCAGCATCCCTAGCACAGATACGCAGTATTTT	CASIPSTDTQYF
.	13	TRBV4-2	TRBJ2-2	many	TGTGCCAGCAGCCAAGGGGGTTCCGGGGAGCTGTTTTTT	CASSQGGSGELFF
.	13	TRBV5-8	TRBJ2-7	many	TGTGCCAGCAGCCCCCCCGGGGCCTACGAGCAGTACTTC	CASSPPGAYEQYF
TRBD1	14	TRBV14	TRBJ1-2	.	TGTGCCAGCAGCCAAGTAGGGGGCGACTATGGCTACACCTTC	CASSQVGGDYGYTF
.	14	TRBV7-9	TRBJ1-2	.	TGTGCCAGCAGCCTCACAGGGCTAAGGGATGGCTACACCTTC	CASSLTGLRDGYTF
TRBD1	16	TRBV12-5	TRBJ2-7	.	TGTGCTAGTGGCTATAAGCCCCGGGACAGGGCCTACGAGCAGTACTTC	CASGYKPRDRAYEQYF
TRBD2	16	TRBV5-4	TRBJ2-5	.	TGTGCCAGCGGTACCGGGGCTAGCGGGAACCAAGAGACCCAGTACTTC	CASGTGASGNQETQYF
.	12	TRBV3-1	TRBJ2-2	few	TGTGCCAGCAGAGAGGGTCGTGAGGAGCTGTTTTTT	CASREGREELFF
.	12	TRBV7-2	TRBJ2-1	many	TGTGCCAGCAGCTTAGTTGCAACTCTTCAGTTCTTC	CASSLVATLQFF
TRBD1	17	TRBV4-1	TRBJ2-3	many	TGCGCCAGCAGCCGGAAACCGACGACAGGGGTCACAGATACGCAGTATTTT	CASSRKPTTGVTDTQYF
.	13	TRBV7-2	TRBJ2-7	.	TGTGCCAGCAGCTTAGCGCTCCTATTCAAGCAGTACTTC	CASSLALLFKQYF
.	16	TRBV4-3	TRBJ1-4	many	TGCGCCAGCAGCCCAAACGAGGGGTCGGGTAATGAAAAACTGTTTTTT	CASSPNEGSGNEKLFF
.	16	TRBV3-1	TRBJ2-7	.	TGTGCCAGCAGCCCTCACTCGGGAATGAGTAACTACGAGCAGTACTTC	CASSPHSGMSNYEQYF
TRBD2	15	TRBV3-1	TRBJ2-1	.	TGTGCCAGCAGCCAACTGCGGGGGGCCCTCGATGAGCAGTTCTTC	CASSQLRGALDEQFF
TRBD2	15	TRBV19	TRBJ2-7	few	TGTGCCAGTAGCCCAGCGGGGGGTCAGAGCTACGAGCAGTACTTC	CASSPAGGQSYEQYF
.	12	TRBV29-1	TRBJ2-3	.	TGCAGCGTTGGACAAATCACAGATACGCAGTATTTT	CSVGQITDTQYF
.	11	TRBV2	TRBJ2-2	few	TGTGCCAGCAAGTTTACCGGGGAGCTGTTTTTT	CASKFTGELFF
.	12	TRBV7-6	TRBJ2-3	many	TGTGCCAGCAGTTCCTACACAGATACGCAGTATTTT	CASSSYTDTQYF
.	11	TRBV6-7	TRBJ1-6	many	TGTGCCAGCAGTTACTGGCATGAAATCCACTTT	CASSYWHEIHF
TRBD2	15	TRBV27	TRBJ2-5	few	TGTGCCAGCAGTTGGGGAGGGCTCCCCCAAGAGACCCAGTACTTC	CASSWGGLPQETQYF
TRBD1	15	TRBV7-9	TRBJ2-5	many	TGTGCCAGCAGCTGGGGGACAGGGAGAAGAGAGACCCAGTACTTC	CASSWGTGRRETQYF
.	14	TRBV5-1	TRBJ2-6	.	TGCGCCAGCAGCTCGGTCGATGGGGCCAACGTCCTGACTTTC	CASSSVDGANVLTF
.	16	TRBV4-3	TRBJ1-6	few	TGCGCCAGCAGCCAAGATCCCCCAGGAGAGAATTCACCCCTCCACTTT	CASSQDPPGENSPLHF
TRBD1	15	TRBV20-1	TRBJ2-3	few	TGCAGTGCTAGAGAAGGACAGGGGGCGAGAGATACGCAGTATTTT	CSAREGQGARDTQYF
TRBD1	15	TRBV5-1	TRBJ2-1	.	TGCGCCAGCAGCTTTGGAACAGGGGGCTACAATGAGCAGTTCTTC	CASSFGTGGYNEQFF
.	12	TRBV7-3	TRBJ2-3	.	TGTGCCACCGATCCGGGGGAAGATACGCAGTATTTT	CATDPGEDTQYF
.	14	TRBV3-1	TRBJ2-7	few	TGTGCCAGCAGCCAAGGGCTTAGCTCCTACGAGCAGTACTTC	CASSQGLSSYEQYF
.	16	TRBV7-9	TRBJ2-2	once	TGTGCCAGCAGCCCCCCCGCGGGGGCCGTCACCGGGGAGCTGTTTTTT	CASSPPAGAVTGELFF
.	13	TRBV11-3	TRBJ2-1	.	TGTGCCAGCAGTCCCCGGATGAACAATGAGCAGTTCTTC	CASSPRMNNEQFF